Each of the 27 T cell receptor beta chains below was sequenced from the same sample in a study of neurological immune-mediated disorders. TCRdb re-analysed the 5' RACE reads in MiXCR, keeping a single row per CDR3 protein. The sample lists tens of thousands of distinct CDR3 sequences; about 5% were seen once. The specimen was PBMCs. The receptors come from a human donor with multiple sclerosis. The donor label of this sample is uncertain.

This clonotype was counted at least ten times. The chain recombines TRBV6-6 with TRBJ2-7; D perhaps matches TRBD2 (5 bases). Germline CDR1 MNHNY, CDR2 SVGAGI (reference sequence). This CDR3 contains 11 residues. V lost 2 bases and J lost 9, with 8 bases in between. DNA of the CDR3: TGTGCCAGCAGTTACCGGAGGACGCAGTACTTC. It yields the protein CASSYRRTQYF.

This clonotype was picked up a small number of times. The J gene is TRBJ1-4, the V gene TRBV20-1; no firm D call. The CDR3 spans 12 residues. V was clipped by 4 bases and J by 8 bases, with 11 bases between them. Per the germline V gene, CDR1 is DFQATT and CDR2 is SNEGSKA (reference sequence). The CDR3 nucleotides are TGCAGTGCTAAAGGAGGCAGGGAAAAACTGTTTTTT. This translates into CSAKGGREKLFF.

The chain has TRBV12-3 or TRBV12-4 and TRBJ2-3; unclear D gene. V shed 7 bases and J shed 2 bases, with 10 bases lying between them. CDR3 length equals 13 residues. The CDR3 is CASTSFITDTQYF. CDR3 coding DNA: TGTGCCAGCACTTCCTTTATCACAGATACGCAGTATTTT.

This clonotype came up many times. This chain links TRBV20-1 with TRBJ1-2; D not resolved. This CDR3 has 13 amino acids. The V gene's germline CDR1 is DFQATT and CDR2 SNEGSKA (reference sequence). Trimming shortened V by 6 bases and J by 2 bases, and 13 bases separated the two germline ends. CDR3 residues: CSASGGVNYGYTF. The CDR3 DNA is TGCAGTGCCAGCGGAGGAGTGAACTATGGCTACACCTTC.

In its sample, this clonotype was seen many times. This rearrangement joins TRBV20-1 to TRBJ2-7; 7 nucleotides match TRBD2. CDR1 and CDR2 from the germline V gene are DFQATT and SNEGSKA (reference sequence). The CDR3 is 13 residues long. V shed 6 bases, J shed 0 bases, and the junction held 5 bases outside the gene matches. The CDR3 region has the DNA TGCAGTGCCCAGCGGGGACTCTCCTACGAGCAGTACTTC. This sequence encodes CSAQRGLSYEQYF.

This clonotype qualifies as medium-sized. Here the CDR3 DNA reads TGCAGTGCTAGAGATACCGCCTCACTAGCGGGGGTTGACGAGCAGTACTTC. This gives the protein CSARDTASLAGVDEQYF. This sequence joins TRBV20-1 and TRBJ2-7; 11 nucleotides match TRBD2. V gave up 0 bases and J gave up 5 bases; unmatched junction bases: 12. CDR1 and CDR2 (germline): DFQATT, SNEGSKA (reference sequence). The CDR3 covers 17 residues.

This clonotype was seen only a few times. The chain combines TRBV7-9 with TRBJ1-1; D unresolved. The V and J ends lost 5 bases and 1 base respectively, with 14 bases between them. Germline V gene data show CDR1 as SEHNR and CDR2 as FQNEAQ (reference sequence). The CDR3 has 15 amino acids. The CDR3 sequence is CASSPPSRGNTEAFF. The CDR3 DNA reads TGTGCCAGCAGCCCCCCTTCCCGGGGGAACACTGAAGCTTTCTTT.

This clonotype was detected many times. The chain joins TRBV5-1 to TRBJ1-6; 7 nucleotides line up with TRBD1. The CDR3 sequence is 15 residues long. Trimming at V came to 4 bases and at J to 1 base, leaving 2 bases not matched to a gene. Germline V gene sequence: CDR1 SGHRS, CDR2 YFSETQ. The CDR3 sequence: CASSPQGSYNSPLHF. DNA for the CDR3: TGCGCCAGCAGCCCACAGGGGTCCTATAATTCACCCCTCCACTTT.

This clonotype showed up many times. The CDR3 sequence is CSAKRTGGWNTEAFF. The CDR3 nucleotides are TGCAGTGCTAAAAGGACAGGGGGGTGGAACACTGAAGCTTTCTTT. The chain links TRBV20-1 to TRBJ1-1, with 10 bases that match TRBD1. CDR3 length: 15 residues. Germline V gives CDR1 DFQATT, CDR2 SNEGSKA (reference sequence). After removal of 4 bases from V and 1 base from J, the junction contained 6 bases not matched to a gene.

This clonotype showed up many times. The chain couples TRBV2 to TRBJ2-7, with TRBD1 matching 8 bases. The germline gives CDR1 SNHLY, CDR2 FYNNEI. Trimming at V came to 4 bases and at J to 2 bases, leaving 13 bases not matched to a gene. The CDR3 totals 17 residues. The CDR3 coding sequence is TGTGCCAGCAGTGGGGGGGCCCCTGGACAGGGAACCTACGAGCAGTACTTC. Translated: CASSGGAPGQGTYEQYF. The entire variable domain, with the rest obtained from reference TRBV2 and TRBJ2-7, is as follows: EPEVTQTPSHQVTQMGQEVILRCVPISNHLYFYWYRQILGQKVEFLVSFYNNEISEKSEIFDDQFSVERPDGSNFTLKIRSTKLEDSAMYFCASSGGAPGQGTYEQYFGPGTRLTVT.

This clonotype was counted many times. The chain uses TRBV11-2 and TRBJ1-4, with TRBD1 matching over 8 bases. Germline V gene data show CDR1 as SGHAT and CDR2 as FQNNGV. The junction had 12 bases not matched to a gene; V was cut back by 2 bases and J by 7 bases. There are 17 residues in the CDR3. CDR3 sequence: CASSLNPWTGSGEKLFF. Here the CDR3 DNA reads TGTGCCAGCAGCTTAAACCCCTGGACAGGGAGTGGTGAAAAACTGTTTTTT.

The table lists this clonotype with many counts. The junction departs from the called germline gene at one end, perhaps through a read error. V and J are TRBV6-2 or TRBV6-3 and TRBJ2-3, with 7 bases lining up with TRBD2. The V gene's germline CDR1 is MNHEY and CDR2 SVGEGT. This CDR3 has 14 residues. CDR3 amino acids: CASTYYGGGDTQYF. DNA of the CDR3: TGTGCCAGCACTTACTACGGGGGAGGGGATACGCAGTATTTT.

The table lists this clonotype with many counts. V and J are TRBV6-5 and TRBJ1-6; the match to TRBD1 covers 8 bases. The CDR3 runs 16 residues. Germline lookup yields CDR1 MNHEY and CDR2 SVGAGI. Trimming at V came to 0 bases and at J to 6 bases, leaving 4 bases not matched to a gene. CDR3 nucleotide sequence: TGTGCCAGCAGTTACTCGATGCAGGGGGCTAATTCACCCCTCCACTTT. Protein product: CASSYSMQGANSPLHF.

The table lists this clonotype with many counts. J is TRBJ2-3 and V is TRBV24-1, with unresolved D. The CDR3 has 14 residues. Germline V gene lookup returns CDR1 KGHDR and CDR2 SFDVKD. Trimming stripped 3 bases from V and 0 bases from J, with 6 bases between. CDR3 residues: CATSDPTSTDTQYF. CDR3 bases: TGTGCCACCAGTGATCCCACTAGCACAGATACGCAGTATTTT.

Turning to this clonotype: This may arise from a read error, as a much more abundant clone is one base away. The chain uses TRBV5-6 and TRBJ2-7, with D perhaps matching TRBD1 (5 bases). Trimming removed 6 bases from V and 1 base from J, with 17 bases in between. The CDR3 runs 15 residues. CDR1 and CDR2 (germline): SGHDT, YYEEEE. CDR3 in DNA: TGTGCCAGCAACACGGTCCCCAGGGATTCCTACGAGCAGTACTTC. This codes for CASNTVPRDSYEQYF.

The sample holds many counts of this clonotype. The rearrangement joins TRBV20-1 to TRBJ1-1; maybe TRBD1 (5 bases). V was clipped by 2 bases and J by 0 bases, with 19 bases between them. Germline V lookup: CDR1 DFQATT, CDR2 SNEGSKA (reference sequence). The CDR3 contains 17 residues. For the CDR3, the DNA is TGCAGTGCTAGACGGGCAGGGCGGGCTCGGATGAACACTGAAGCTTTCTTT. Translating gives CSARRAGRARMNTEAFF.

This clonotype was picked up many times. The gene calls are TRBV20-1 and TRBJ1-3; D call uncertain. CDR1 is DFQATT and CDR2 is SNEGSKA in the germline V gene (reference sequence). The CDR3 loop spans 14 amino acids. V was cut by 0 bases and J by 8 bases, with 14 bases left in between. The CDR3 protein is CSARDRSGLHTIYF. In DNA, the CDR3 is TGCAGTGCTAGAGATCGGTCCGGGTTGCACACCATATATTTT.

This clonotype was seen at least ten times. The chain links TRBV10-3 to TRBJ1-6; no firm D call. Trimming took 6 bases from V and 5 from J, leaving 5 bases between them. CDR3 length: 12 amino acids. In germline, CDR1 is ENHRY, CDR2 SYGVKD. CDR3 sequence: CAIRENNSPLHF. CDR3 DNA sequence: TGTGCCATCAGAGAGAATAATTCACCCCTCCACTTT.

The sample holds many counts of this clonotype. J is TRBJ1-1 and V is TRBV3-1, with D possibly matching TRBD1 (6 bases). CDR1 and CDR2 from the germline V gene are LGHDT and YNNKEL (reference sequence). The CDR3 sequence is 14 residues long. V lost 4 bases to trimming and J lost 2 bases, with 11 bases between them. The CDR3 region is CASSPSGANTEAFF. CDR3 nucleotide sequence: TGTGCCAGCAGCCCTTCGGGGGCTAACACTGAAGCTTTCTTT.

This clonotype was recorded at least ten times. This chain uses TRBV15 with TRBJ1-1, with D possibly being TRBD1 (6 bases). CDR3 length equals 14 residues. Looked up from germline, CDR1 is LNHNV and CDR2 is YYDKDF (reference sequence). V was pared by 4 bases and J by 5 bases, with 14 bases between. As DNA, the CDR3 is TGTGCCACCAGCAATGGGGGGCTAGGGACTGAAGCTTTCTTT. This sequence encodes CATSNGGLGTEAFF.

This clonotype was picked up many times. This sequence joins TRBV5-1 and TRBJ2-4; 8 bases are a match to TRBD2. Germline V lookup: CDR1 SGHRS, CDR2 YFSETQ. This CDR3 is built from 14 residues. V dropped 6 bases and J dropped 3; count of bases not matched to a gene: 5. The CDR3 nucleotides read TGCGCCAGCACCCGGGGGGGCGACAAAAACATTCAGTACTTC. Translation: CASTRGGDKNIQYF.

There are many counts of this clonotype. V is TRBV12-3 or TRBV12-4 and J is TRBJ1-5, with D perhaps TRBD1 (5 bases). Trimming pared 2 bases from V and 3 bases from J, leaving 20 bases between. CDR3 length: 18 amino acids. The CDR3 nucleotides are TGTGCCAGCAGTTTAACAGGCTTAATGGGAGGATACAATCAGCCCCAGCATTTT. Translation gives CASSLTGLMGGYNQPQHF.

This clonotype was recorded many times. The chain recombines TRBV29-1 with TRBJ2-1, with TRBD2 matching over 8 bases. The CDR3 is 16 amino acids. CDR1 and CDR2 from the germline V gene are SQVTM and ANQGSEA. The junction had 12 bases not matched to a gene; V was cut back by 4 bases and J by 4 bases. The CDR3: CSVGGVLAGFYNEQFF. In DNA, the CDR3 is TGCAGCGTTGGAGGGGTATTAGCGGGATTTTACAATGAGCAGTTCTTC.

J is TRBJ2-3 and V is TRBV2; 11 nucleotides align to TRBD2. The CDR3 length is 15 residues. Looked up from germline, CDR1 is SNHLY and CDR2 is FYNNEI. Trimming cost V 7 bases and J 1 base; bases outside gene matches: 4. The CDR3 is CASKGLAAGTDTQYF. The CDR3 nucleotides read TGTGCCAGCAAGGGACTAGCGGCGGGCACAGATACGCAGTATTTT.

The rearrangement uses TRBV7-3 and TRBJ2-2; D unclear. Trimming cost V 4 bases and J 0 bases, with 15 bases left between them. The CDR3 runs to 17 residues. The germline V gene has CDR1 SGHTA and CDR2 FQGTGA. CDR3 in amino acids: CASSSLGGRTNTGELFF. As DNA, the CDR3 is TGTGCCAGCAGCTCCTTAGGCGGCCGTACGAACACCGGGGAGCTGTTTTTT.

There are many counts of this clonotype. The rearrangement uses TRBV11-2 and TRBJ1-1, with D uncertain. Germline loops: CDR1 SGHAT, CDR2 FQNNGV. The V end was cut by 2 bases, the J end by 0 bases, with 7 bases between. This CDR3 comprises 14 residues. This CDR3 reads CASSLPGMNTEAFF. In DNA, the CDR3 is TGTGCCAGCAGCTTACCCGGAATGAACACTGAAGCTTTCTTT.

In its sample, this clonotype was seen a few times. CDR3 in DNA: TGTGCCAGCAGCTACCTCTCGAACACCGGGGAGCTGTTTTTT. It translates to CASSYLSNTGELFF. The gene calls are TRBV7-6 and TRBJ2-2; D remains ambiguous. The germline gives CDR1 SGHVS, CDR2 FNYEAQ. This CDR3 comprises 14 residues. Trimming cost V 4 bases and J 0 bases, with 6 bases left between them.